The clone carrying this T cell receptor beta chain was observed a handful of times. As yet, its antigen is unknown. It is unclear where the CDR3 begins or ends on the DNA, so no DNA is shown, and the CDR3 is as TCRdb lists it. The data were taken from a study of identical twins. A total of 15 residues make up the CDR3, ends included. Germline loops: CDR1 MGHRA, CDR2 YSYEKL. Each CDR3 protein is one row after TCRdb ran MiXCR on the 5' RACE reads. The sample contains around 1.7 million distinct CDR3 sequences, about 32% of which appear only once. Findings of the study overall: Whereas memory repertoires showed no such difference, abundant cord blood beta clonotypes carried fewer insertions.

Sequenced: cord blood. V is TRBV4-1 and J is TRBJ1-2. This TCR was sampled from a newborn girl in good health. CDR3 residues: CASSQDAIYGYTFTF.